This TCR beta chain was sequenced in a study of blood T cell repertoires in COVID-19 (dated by TCRdb to 2019 to 2021). Study-level background: The collaborator samples originated in the United States, Italy and Spain and spanned the acute and convalescent phases of COVID-19. The material from the prospective study consisted of cDNA or gDNA derived from T cells, B-cell-depleted T cells, or PBMCs. Subjects who had been exposed to COVID-19, were actively infected with it, or had recovered from it provided the deeply sampled blood TCRbeta repertoires that made up the dataset. A freely available public database, intended as a resource for researchers studying the immune response to SARS-CoV-2, is where the repertoires were released. Samples were obtained from the ongoing ImmuneRACE study (first 160 participants) and from roughly 1,300 subjects provided by 6 global collaborators. The sample metadata nearly always contained a de-identified subject ID, COVID-19 status, age in years and sex. HLA class I and class II types, where available, came from metadata supplied by the sample provider rather than from assay-based typing. Beyond this particular receptor, the publication reports: The quantity of clinical and demographic metadata differed by source and by participant and was supplied without curation.

A word on this clone: Its recognized antigen is unknown. No much larger clone is present one base from it, and per-base qualities are unavailable.

In Seattle, one collaborating source enrolled patients while the infection was active and tracked those patients longitudinally over the course of disease. Each collaborating institution followed its own protocols to collect whole blood in K2EDTA tubes. For TCRbeta analysis, collaborators shipped samples in one of three forms: frozen whole blood, isolated PBMCs, or DNA extracted from either of those sample types. TCRbeta CDR3 regions were amplified from genomic DNA using the immunoSEQ Assay, a bias-controlled multiplex PCR. In the source study's methods: Within the assay, amplification of reference gene primers was used to estimate how many nucleated cells each sample contained. Sequence reads were collapsed and filtered to measure the absolute abundance of every unique TCRbeta CDR3 rearrangement. For each sample, productive Simpson clonality was calculated as the square root of Simpson's diversity index over productive rearrangements. The table was pulled from immuneACCESS by TCRdb, which kept in-frame rearrangements only. Such tables lose some clones; where checked, under half of the loss comes from unresolved V genes, and the rest has no known cause. The D gene and trimming were derived from the DNA, and the V and J assignments and clone size from that table. Counted in this sample were 200,000 to 250,000 clones; approximately 80% of them appeared once. The ten largest account for 7.5% to 8% of the sample.

V lost 4 bases and J lost 3 bases, and the count of bases not matched to a germline gene is 5. Inclusive of the bounding cysteine and phenylalanine, the CDR3 is 15 residues long. CDR3 DNA is the only sequence kept; it has 45 bases, read in frame from the first base. CDR1 and CDR2 were assigned from the germline V gene as SGHTA and FQGTGA. The receptor was isolated from a woman older than 75 with COVID-19, enrolled during active disease. The chain uses TRBV7-3 and TRBJ2-1; 8 nucleotides in the junction match TRBD1. The sequencing sample was made of peripheral blood. In nucleotides, the sequence is TGTGCCAGCAGCTCCCCCGGACAGGGCTACAATGAGCAGTTCTTC. It codes for CASSSPGQGYNEQFF.